This T cell receptor (beta chain) was identified in a study of cytomegalovirus exposure and HLA in healthy donors (dated by TCRdb to the late 2010s). About the study as a whole: A later analysis indicated that the roughly 130 validation repertoires were generated on the platform also employed for the 700 or so repertoires of the first cohort. Along with the roughly 670-subject first cohort, a separate validation cohort of about 110 different subjects was used. The study aimed to test whether signatures of past pathogen exposure could be identified by cataloging public T cell receptors. To predict cytomegalovirus infection status, the study combined high-throughput TCR immunosequencing, statistical association of individual TCRs with disease status, and machine learning. General findings and caveats noted by the study authors: All 120 or so repertoires were used to score co-occurrence in the validation cohort in a later analysis, because that analysis had no HLA typing for the cohort. The authors suggested that the approach could potentially be extended to other disease states and immunological phenotypes. Subsequent analysis determined that TCRs grouped into clusters in the first cohort also showed a tendency toward co-occurrence across the 120 or so validation repertoires, and approximately 94% of cluster scores exceeded 0. A few of the identified cytomegalovirus-associated TCR beta chains were confirmed in vitro to be specific for cytomegalovirus antigens. While some public TCRs were present in many individuals, most TCR sequences turned up only very rarely across donors. The classifier was reported to diagnose cytomegalovirus status with high specificity and sensitivity in both the original and validation cohorts. The study listed 170 or so TCR beta chains as associated with cytomegalovirus.

The library was prepared using the immunoSEQ multiplex PCR assay. Concerning the study's data processing: To diagnose cytomegalovirus status from the catalog of TCR beta chain sequences, a statistical classification framework was built. This is the immuneACCESS table as TCRdb keeps it, with only in-frame sequences that have V and J called. A part of the clones is gone; compared with another copy, unresolved V genes explain less than half, and the rest is unexplained. V, J and clone size are those of that table, while D and trimming were read from the DNA. The sample records roughly 180,000 clones, about 89% of which are singletons. Jointly, the top ten make up roughly 6.6% of the sample. The donors belonged to the validation cohort of over a hundred subjects, which was separate from the approximately 700-subject first cohort. Regarding this clone: This receptor's antigen is unknown. No base quality values were provided; no much bigger clone lies one nucleotide off.

From V the trimming removes 5 bases and from J it removes 2 bases, while the gene matches leave 11 bases of the junction unaccounted for. From the germline V gene, CDR1 is SGHVS and CDR2 is FQNEAQ. Including cysteine and phenylalanine, the CDR3 has 16 amino acids. Only the CDR3 region is kept as DNA, spanning 48 bases read in frame from base 1. Sequenced: PBMCs. This receptor was taken from a man aged 25-45 years in good health and CMV-seropositive. Here the chain combines TRBV7-8 and TRBJ2-7, with 8 bases in between that match TRBD2. The CDR3 has the sequence CASSPLWVAGTYEQYF. The DNA is TGTGCCAGCAGCCCACTGTGGGTAGCGGGGACCTACGAGCAGTACTTC. This CDR3, with the reference TRBV7-8 and TRBJ2-7 proteins standing in past its ends, gives the full variable domain GAGVSQSPRYKVAKRGQDVALRCDPISGHVSLFWYQQALGQGPEFLTYFQNEAQLDKSGLPSDRFFAERPEGSVSTLKIQRTQQEDSAVYLCASSPLWVAGTYEQYFGPGTRLTVT.